One sample yielded the 20 T cell receptor beta chains listed below, sequenced in a study of blood T cell repertoires in COVID-19. Sequenced by immunoSEQ multiplex PCR; TCRdb stores in-frame clones only, minus some. The sample holds tens of thousands of clones; 70% to 85% are singletons and the top ten take 10% to 12%. Sequenced input: peripheral blood. These receptors were obtained from a man in his sixties or seventies with acute or convalescent COVID-19.

This clone was picked up one time. V gene TRBV7-2 combines with J gene TRBJ2-1; 7 nucleotides align to TRBD2. CDR3 length equals 15 residues. V trimming: 5 bases; J trimming: 5 bases; junction bases outside the gene matches: 9. Germline V gene lookup returns CDR1 SGHTA and CDR2 FQGNSA. The CDR3 is CASSLSRGLHNEQFF. Written as DNA, the CDR3 is TGTGCCAGCAGCCTTAGTCGGGGACTACACAATGAGCAGTTCTTC.

The rearrangement uses TRBV10-3 and TRBJ2-1; a possible D gene is TRBD1 (7 bases). The CDR3 is 12 amino acids. Germline CDR1 reads ENHRY; CDR2 reads SYGVKD. Between the trimmed V and J ends, which lost 4 bases and 7 bases, there was a span of 8 bases. As DNA, the CDR3 is TGTGCCATCAGTGCAGGGGGGAATGAGCAGTTCTTC. Its protein is CAISAGGNEQFF.

V gene TRBV28 combines with J gene TRBJ1-5; 7 positions match TRBD1. Germline assignment: CDR1 MDHEN and CDR2 SYDVKM. This CDR3 has 18 residues. The junction had 11 bases not matched to a gene; V was cut back by 2 bases and J by 1 base. CDR3 region: CASSLTGVLGGSNQPQHF. In DNA, the CDR3 is TGTGCCAGCAGTTTAACAGGGGTACTCGGCGGGAGCAATCAGCCCCAGCATTTT.

The chain combines TRBV13 with TRBJ2-5; TRBD2 matches at 9 bases. The V segment lost 4 bases and the J segment 5 bases; nucleotides outside the gene matches: 11. Germline CDR1 is PRHDT and CDR2 is FYEKMQ (reference sequence). This CDR3 has 16 residues. The CDR3 bases are TGTGCCAGCAGCTCTTATTCGGGACTAGCAGCGGAGACCCAGTACTTC. Translation: CASSSYSGLAAETQYF.

The chain links TRBV10-1 to TRBJ1-1; 7 bases are a match to TRBD1. The CDR3 is 13 amino acids. The germline V gene has CDR1 WNHNN and CDR2 SYGVQD (reference sequence). V lost 5 bases and J lost 1; bases outside the gene matches: 1. The CDR3 DNA sequence: TGCGCCAGCAGTACAGGGGAGAACACTGAAGCTTTCTTT. Translating it yields CASSTGENTEAFF.

The gene calls are TRBV5-1 and TRBJ1-5, with TRBD1 matching over 11 bases. CDR3 length: 15 residues. V shed 3 bases, J shed 7 bases, and the junction held 6 bases outside the gene matches. Germline V gives CDR1 SGHRS, CDR2 YFSETQ. The DNA of the CDR3 is TGCGCCAGCAGCTCCGGACAGGGGGCAGAACAGCCCCAGCATTTT. Translation: CASSSGQGAEQPQHF.

The table lists this clone with a count of one. The chain combines TRBV15 with TRBJ2-1; D may be TRBD2 (5 bases). Germline CDR1 reads LNHNV; CDR2 reads YYDKDF (reference sequence). CDR3 length equals 14 residues. With 7 bases removed from V and 0 bases from J, the gap between germline ends came to 10 bases. The CDR3 protein is CATKLGSSYNEQFF. Written as DNA, the CDR3 is TGTGCCACCAAATTGGGGAGCTCCTACAATGAGCAGTTCTTC.

The V and J genes are TRBV12-3 or TRBV12-4 and TRBJ2-1; perhaps TRBD1 as D (6 bases). Trimming removed 7 bases from V and 7 bases from J, with 8 bases in between. The CDR3 is 11 residues long. The CDR3 is CASMGANEQFF. CDR3 DNA: TGTGCCAGCATGGGGGCGAATGAGCAGTTCTTC.

The chain carries TRBV2 and TRBJ1-5; a weak D match, TRBD1 (6 bases). The germline V and J ends were trimmed by 10 bases and 1 base, with 14 bases remaining between them. Germline values: CDR1 SNHLY, CDR2 FYNNEI. The CDR3 runs 14 residues. CDR3 DNA sequence: TGTGCCACCCGTGTTACAGGGAGCAATCAGCCCCAGCATTTT. Translated: CATRVTGSNQPQHF.

V is TRBV7-2 and J is TRBJ1-6, with TRBD1 identical over 9 bases. The CDR3 runs to 13 residues. V lost 6 bases, J lost 6 bases, and 0 bases stayed unmatched. From germline, CDR1 is SGHTA and CDR2 FQGNSA. The CDR3 protein is CASRGQGNSPLHF. CDR3 nucleotide sequence: TGTGCCAGCAGGGGACAGGGTAATTCACCCCTCCACTTT.

This chain's CDR3 is CASSGHRGEGTGELFF. The CDR3 DNA sequence: TGTGCCAGCAGCGGGCACAGGGGAGAAGGCACCGGGGAGCTGTTTTTT. The chain recombines TRBV3-1 (or the pseudogene TRBV3-2) with TRBJ2-2; 7 bases are shared with TRBD1. V shed 5 bases and J 4 bases; nucleotides not matched to a gene: 10. The CDR3 is 16 residues long. Germline V gene sequence: CDR1 LGHDT, CDR2 YNNKEL (reference sequence).

This chain joins TRBV28 and TRBJ2-5; TRBD2 aligns across 9 bases. The CDR3 extends over 15 amino acids. The J segment lost 5 bases and the V segment lost 5 bases, leaving 9 bases of the junction unmatched. Germline CDR1 reads MDHEN; CDR2 reads SYDVKM. This CDR3 is CASSTGTSNMETQYF. DNA of the CDR3: TGTGCCAGCAGTACCGGGACTAGCAACATGGAGACCCAGTACTTC.

V usage is TRBV7-2 and J usage is TRBJ1-1, with D unclear. CDR1 SGHTA and CDR2 FQGNSA come from the germline V gene. V lost 1 base and J lost 11, with 11 bases in between. This CDR3 contains 12 residues. CDR3 region: CASSLELGRAFF. The CDR3, as DNA: TGTGCCAGCAGCTTAGAGTTAGGGAGGGCTTTCTTT.

The chain recombines TRBV11-2 with TRBJ2-7; no reliable D call. Germline V CDR1 and CDR2: SGHAT, FQNNGV. Trimming pared 3 bases from V and 3 bases from J, leaving 6 bases between. The CDR3 covers 12 residues. The CDR3 protein is CASSFEDYEQYF. CDR3 coding DNA: TGTGCCAGCAGCTTCGAGGACTACGAGCAGTACTTC.

The chain links TRBV28 to TRBJ2-2, with a tentative D call TRBD2 (7 bases). V was cut by 7 bases and J by 4 bases, with 16 bases left in between. The germline CDR1 and CDR2 sequences are MDHEN and SYDVKM. The CDR3 spans 15 residues. The CDR3 nucleotides read TGTGCCAGCACTGTGGGGGGGCTAGGCACCGGGGAGCTGTTTTTT. This encodes CASTVGGLGTGELFF.

The chain is built from TRBV5-4 and TRBJ2-7; 8 bases are shared with TRBD1. This CDR3 has 14 residues. Germline V CDR1 and CDR2: SGHNT, YYREEE (reference sequence). J gave up 3 bases and V 4 bases, and 6 bases lay outside the gene matches. The DNA for the CDR3 is TGTGCCAGCAGCACGGCAGGGGGCATCTACGAGCAGTACTTC. Amino acid sequence: CASSTAGGIYEQYF.

The chain links TRBV7-8 to TRBJ2-7; the match to TRBD1 covers 10 bases. The germline CDR1 and CDR2 sequences are SGHVS and FQNEAQ. This CDR3 has 15 amino acids. V was pared by 5 bases and J by 6 bases, with 10 bases of the junction left unmatched. The CDR3 protein is CASSRNPGQGSEQYF. Here the CDR3 DNA reads TGTGCCAGCAGCCGGAACCCGGGACAGGGGAGCGAGCAGTACTTC.

This chain connects TRBV5-1 to TRBJ2-5, with 12 positions matching TRBD2. Per the germline V gene, CDR1 is SGHRS and CDR2 is YFSETQ. The CDR3 is made up of 15 amino acids. The V gene end was trimmed by 7 bases and the J gene end by 5 bases; junction bases not matched to a gene: 9. The CDR3 region is CASAASGGAEETQYF. As DNA, the CDR3 is TGCGCCAGCGCCGCTAGCGGGGGGGCCGAGGAGACCCAGTACTTC.

The V and J genes are TRBV30 and TRBJ1-4; no clear D gene. Germline V lookup: CDR1 GTSNPN, CDR2 SVGIG (reference sequence). The CDR3 sequence is 13 residues long. Deletions cut 5 bases from V and 3 bases from J, with 10 bases between. CDR3 bases: TGTGCCTGGGCGGGGATATCTAATGAAAAACTGTTTTTT. This encodes CAWAGISNEKLFF.

The chain has TRBV3-1 (or the pseudogene TRBV3-2) and TRBJ2-4; 9 bases map to TRBD2. This CDR3 region has 18 residues. Per the germline V gene, CDR1 is LGHDT and CDR2 is YNNKEL (reference sequence). The V segment lost 4 bases and the J segment 4 bases; nucleotides outside the gene matches: 14. The CDR3 DNA reads TGTGCCAGCAGCCCCTCGGTGTGGGCGGGGGGGCAAAAAAACATTCAGTACTTC. Its translation is CASSPSVWAGGQKNIQYF.